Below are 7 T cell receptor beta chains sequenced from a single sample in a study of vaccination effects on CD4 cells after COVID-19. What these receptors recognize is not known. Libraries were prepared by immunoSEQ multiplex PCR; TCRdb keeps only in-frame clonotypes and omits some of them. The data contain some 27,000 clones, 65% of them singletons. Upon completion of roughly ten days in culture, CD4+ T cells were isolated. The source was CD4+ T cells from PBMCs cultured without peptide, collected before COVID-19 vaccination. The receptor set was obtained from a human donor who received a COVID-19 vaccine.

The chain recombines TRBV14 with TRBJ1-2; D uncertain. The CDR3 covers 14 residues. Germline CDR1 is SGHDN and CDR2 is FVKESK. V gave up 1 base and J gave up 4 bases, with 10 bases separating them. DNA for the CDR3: TGTGCCAGCAGCCAAGTATGGGCCCTCTATGGCTACACCTTC. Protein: CASSQVWALYGYTF.

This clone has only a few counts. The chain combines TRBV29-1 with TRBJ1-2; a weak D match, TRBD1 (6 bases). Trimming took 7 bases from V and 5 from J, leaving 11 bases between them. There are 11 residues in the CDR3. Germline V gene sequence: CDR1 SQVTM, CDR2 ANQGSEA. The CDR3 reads CSAATGYGYTF. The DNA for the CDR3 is TGCAGCGCCGCGACAGGTTATGGCTACACCTTC.

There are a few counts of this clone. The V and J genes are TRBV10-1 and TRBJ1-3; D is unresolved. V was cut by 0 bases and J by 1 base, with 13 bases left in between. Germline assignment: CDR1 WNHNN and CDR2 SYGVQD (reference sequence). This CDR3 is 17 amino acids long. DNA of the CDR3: TGCGCCAGCAGTGAGTCAGAAGAGTACCTTTCTGGAAACACCATATATTTT. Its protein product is CASSESEEYLSGNTIYF.

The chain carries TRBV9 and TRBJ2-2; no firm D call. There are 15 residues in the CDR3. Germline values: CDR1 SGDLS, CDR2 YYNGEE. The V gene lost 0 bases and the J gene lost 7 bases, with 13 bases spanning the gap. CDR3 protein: CASSVAPSAIGELFF. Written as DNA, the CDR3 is TGTGCCAGCAGCGTAGCGCCGTCTGCTATCGGGGAGCTGTTTTTT.

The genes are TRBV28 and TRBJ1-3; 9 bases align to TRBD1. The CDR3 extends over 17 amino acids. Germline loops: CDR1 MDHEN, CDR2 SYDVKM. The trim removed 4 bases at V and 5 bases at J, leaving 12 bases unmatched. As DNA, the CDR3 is TGTGCCAGCAGTTCTCCGGGACAGGGCGCTAACCGAAACACCATATATTTT. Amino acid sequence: CASSSPGQGANRNTIYF. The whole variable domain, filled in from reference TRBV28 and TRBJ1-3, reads DVKVTQSSRYLVKRTGEKVFLECVQDMDHENMFWYRQDPGLGLRLIYFSYDVKMKEKGDIPEGYSVSREKKERFSLILESASTNQTSMYLCASSSPGQGANRNTIYFGEGSWLTVV.

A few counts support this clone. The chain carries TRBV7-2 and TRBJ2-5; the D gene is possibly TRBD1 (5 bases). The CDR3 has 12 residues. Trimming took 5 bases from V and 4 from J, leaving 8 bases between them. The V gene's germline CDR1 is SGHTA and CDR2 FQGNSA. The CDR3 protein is CASSLRGETQYF. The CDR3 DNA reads TGTGCCAGCAGCCTAAGGGGAGAGACCCAGTACTTC.

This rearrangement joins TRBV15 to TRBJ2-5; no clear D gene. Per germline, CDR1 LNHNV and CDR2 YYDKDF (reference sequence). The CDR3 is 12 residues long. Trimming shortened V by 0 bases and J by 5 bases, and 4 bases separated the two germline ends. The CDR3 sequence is CATSRDWETQYF. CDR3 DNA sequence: TGTGCCACCAGCAGAGATTGGGAGACCCAGTACTTC.